These 4 T cell receptor beta chains came from one sample sequenced in a study of response to subunit inactivated influenza vaccine. TCRdb fed the RT-PCR reads into MiXCR, producing one record per CDR3 protein. The table records about half a million distinct CDR3 sequences, 7.6% of them present only once. Sequencing was performed on PBMCs from blood, taken approximately 25 months after vaccination. Receptors were obtained from a man aged 45 to 75 who received an inactivated influenza vaccine.

The chain uses TRBV5-1 and TRBJ1-2, with D maybe TRBD1 (5 bases). Per the germline V gene, CDR1 is SGHRS and CDR2 is YFSETQ. V shed 1 base and J shed 4 bases, with 8 bases lying between them. The CDR3 contains 13 residues. CDR3 residues: CASSLSQGYGYTF. CDR3 DNA: TGCGCCAGCAGCTTGAGTCAGGGCTATGGCTACACCTTC.

The table lists this clonotype with a few counts. The chain employs TRBV29-1 and TRBJ2-1; 9 bases align to TRBD1. The CDR3 contains 13 residues. The V and J ends lost 8 bases and 6 bases, in that order; junction bases with no gene match: 8. Looked up from germline, CDR1 is SQVTM and CDR2 is ANQGSEA. The CDR3 DNA reads TGCAGCTCGGGACAGGGTGGAACCAATGAGCAGTTCTTC. Translation: CSSGQGGTNEQFF.

The gene calls are TRBV12-3 or TRBV12-4 and TRBJ1-3, with 8 nucleotides matching TRBD1. With 5 bases clipped from V and 0 bases from J, the junction kept 9 bases outside the gene matches. There are 17 residues in the CDR3. CDR3 region: CASSPGQDLISGNTIYF. The DNA for the CDR3 is TGTGCCAGCAGTCCGGGACAGGACCTAATCTCTGGAAACACCATATATTTT.

There are a few counts of this clonotype. This rearrangement joins TRBV14 to TRBJ1-1; 8 positions agree with TRBD1. The CDR3 runs 15 residues. Trimming cost V 5 bases and J 0 bases; bases outside gene matches: 5. In germline, CDR1 is SGHDN, CDR2 FVKESK. CDR3 sequence (DNA): TGTGCCAGCAGCAAGCGACAGGGGCTGAACACTGAAGCTTTCTTT. Translating it yields CASSKRQGLNTEAFF.